These 27 T cell receptor beta chains were sequenced from one sample in a study of STAT5B mutations in CD4+ large granular lymphocyte leukemia. Clones were read by immunoSEQ multiplex PCR, and TCRdb kept only the in-frame ones, dropping some. There are 20,000 to 25,000 clones in the sample; 74% occur only once, and less than 10% lies in the top ten. Input material: CD4+ T cells from blood buffy coats. All receptors derive from a human donor in good health.

This rearrangement joins TRBV4-3 to TRBJ1-1, with D possibly being TRBD1 (6 bases). Germline V gives CDR1 LGHNA, CDR2 YSLEER. CDR3 size: 16 residues. V lost 0 bases, J lost 0 bases, and 11 bases lay in between. CDR3 region: CASSQDTGAVNTEAFF. In DNA form, the CDR3 reads TGCGCCAGCAGCCAAGATACGGGGGCTGTGAACACTGAAGCTTTCTTT.

The CDR3 sequence is CASSGVTRGTQYF. The CDR3, as DNA: TGTGCCAGCAGTGGGGTGACGCGGGGGACCCAGTACTTC. This sequence joins TRBV2 and TRBJ2-5, with D possibly matching TRBD2 (6 bases). The germline V gene has CDR1 SNHLY and CDR2 FYNNEI. The germline V and J ends were trimmed by 4 bases and 7 bases, with 13 bases remaining between them. This CDR3 has 13 residues.

The table lists this clone with a count of one. This chain uses TRBV5-4 with TRBJ1-6; D is possibly TRBD1 (5 bases). Looked up from germline, CDR1 is SGHNT and CDR2 is YYREEE (reference sequence). The CDR3 consists of 15 residues. V shed 1 base and J shed 9 bases, with 14 bases lying between them. The CDR3 nucleotides read TGTGCCAGCAGCTTGTCGGGGGAGTGGGTTTCACCCCTCCACTTT. Its protein is CASSLSGEWVSPLHF.

V is TRBV4-3 and J is TRBJ1-6, with 8 bases fitting TRBD1. V shed 4 bases, J shed 8 bases, and the junction held 1 base outside the gene matches. Germline assignment: CDR1 LGHNA and CDR2 YSLEER. The CDR3 runs to 13 residues. Here the CDR3 DNA reads TGCGCCAGCAGCCCGGACAGGGATTCACCCCTCCACTTT. Its translation: CASSPDRDSPLHF.

This chain links TRBV15 with TRBJ2-2; tentatively, D is TRBD1 (5 bases). Germline V gene sequence: CDR1 LNHNV, CDR2 YYDKDF (reference sequence). The CDR3 is 16 residues long. With 3 bases removed from V and 1 base from J, the gap between germline ends came to 12 bases. CDR3 in DNA: TGTGCCACCAGCAGGCTGGGGCAGTTGAACACCGGGGAGCTGTTTTTT. It specifies CATSRLGQLNTGELFF. The variable domain in full, completed from reference TRBV15 and TRBJ2-2, reads DAMVIQNPRYQVTQFGKPVTLSCSQTLNHNVMYWYQQKSSQAPKLLFHYYDKDFNNEADTPDNFQSRRPNTSFCFLDIRSPGLGDTAMYLCATSRLGQLNTGELFFGEGSRLTVL.

The count of this clone is one. The V and J genes are TRBV7-8 and TRBJ2-1; D unresolved. The CDR3 sequence is 14 residues long. Germline V gives CDR1 SGHVS, CDR2 FQNEAQ. The ends were cut back, 5 bases at V and 4 bases at J, with 12 bases in the middle. The CDR3 coding sequence is TGTGCCAGCAGCCCCCGATTGGGGTACAATGAGCAGTTCTTC. Translated: CASSPRLGYNEQFF.

This clone was counted a single time. The V gene is TRBV5-4, the J gene TRBJ2-1; 12 bases are shared with TRBD2. V shed 3 bases and J 7 bases; nucleotides not matched to a gene: 5. This CDR3 has 15 residues. CDR1 is SGHNT and CDR2 is YYREEE in the germline V gene (reference sequence). CDR3 DNA: TGTGCCAGCAGCTCAAGACTAGCGGGAGTGAATGAGCAGTTCTTC. Residues: CASSSRLAGVNEQFF.

The chain links TRBV11-2 to TRBJ1-3; no reliable D call. Deletions cut 1 base from V and 2 bases from J, with 9 bases between. The CDR3 contains 15 residues. Germline CDR1 is SGHAT and CDR2 is FQNNGV. CDR3 in DNA: TGTGCCAGCAGCTTAGCGGCAGCGGCTGGAAACACCATATATTTT. This gives the protein CASSLAAAAGNTIYF.

The rearrangement uses TRBV27 and TRBJ2-1, with 7 bases aligning to TRBD2. The germline V gene encodes CDR1 MNHEY and CDR2 SMNVEV (reference sequence). The CDR3 consists of 15 residues. J lost 0 bases, V lost 7 bases, and 6 bases had no gene match. The DNA of the CDR3 is TGTGCCAGCACCTCTGGCGGGAGCTCCTACAATGAGCAGTTCTTC. Protein product: CASTSGGSSYNEQFF.

The V gene is TRBV19, the J gene TRBJ2-7, with 11 positions matching TRBD2. The junction had 12 bases not matched to a gene; V was cut back by 5 bases and J by 6 bases. This CDR3 is 16 amino acids long. The germline V gene encodes CDR1 LNHDA and CDR2 SQIVND (reference sequence). The CDR3 spells CASSPRGLADGSEQYF. CDR3 sequence (DNA): TGTGCCAGTAGTCCCAGGGGACTAGCGGATGGGAGCGAGCAGTACTTC.

J is TRBJ2-1 and V is TRBV7-9; 7 nucleotides align to TRBD1. The germline V gene has CDR1 SEHNR and CDR2 FQNEAQ (reference sequence). Trimming took 5 bases from V and 0 from J; bases not matched to a gene: 10. This CDR3 spans 17 amino acids. CDR3 in amino acids: CASSPRGRLDSYNEQFF. The CDR3 coding sequence is TGTGCCAGCAGCCCTAGGGGGCGCCTAGACTCCTACAATGAGCAGTTCTTC.

This clone was found a few times. The chain couples TRBV27 to TRBJ1-4; 7 bases match TRBD1. Germline CDR1 and CDR2: MNHEY and SMNVEV (reference sequence). The junction had 6 bases not matched to a gene; V was cut back by 6 bases and J by 5 bases. CDR3 length: 14 residues. This chain's CDR3 is CASSQGQPNEKLFF. The CDR3 bases are TGTGCCAGCAGCCAGGGACAGCCGAATGAAAAACTGTTTTTT.

The chain is built from TRBV1 and TRBJ2-5; the table's TRBD2 call for D was not verified on the DNA. Near its end, the DNA agrees better with TRBJ2-7, so the J call may be wrong. TRBV1 has pseudogene status. This CDR3 spans 12 amino acids. The CDR3 loop reads CTSSLPKYEQYF. For the CDR3, the DNA is TGCACCAGCAGCCTCCCAAAATACGAGCAGTACTTC.

The chain links TRBV27 to TRBJ2-1; tentative D call: TRBD1 (6 bases). Germline assignment: CDR1 MNHEY and CDR2 SMNVEV (reference sequence). This CDR3 has 17 amino acids. The V and J ends lost 5 bases and 3 bases respectively, with 20 bases between them. The CDR3 is CASSGLRGIVGYNEQFF. DNA of the CDR3: TGTGCCAGCAGTGGTCTCAGGGGAATCGTAGGCTACAATGAGCAGTTCTTC.

The chain uses TRBV7-8 and TRBJ1-1; D is unclear. This CDR3 has 12 amino acids. Looked up from germline, CDR1 is SGHVS and CDR2 is FQNEAQ. V dropped 1 base and J dropped 4 bases, with 4 bases sitting between them. CDR3 nucleotide sequence: TGTGCCAGCAGCTTAGACAGCACTGAAGCTTTCTTT. Residues: CASSLDSTEAFF.

V gene TRBV18 combines with J gene TRBJ2-7; the match to TRBD1 covers 8 bases. The germline V gene encodes CDR1 KGHSH and CDR2 LQKENI. V was clipped by 3 bases and J by 3 bases; unmatched bases: 4. The CDR3 is 14 amino acids. The CDR3 sequence is CASSPRQGLYEQYV. Written as DNA, the CDR3 is TGTGCCAGCTCACCTCGACAGGGGCTCTACGAGCAGTACGTC.

V gene TRBV28 combines with J gene TRBJ2-3, with 8 bases identical to TRBD1. V lost 6 bases, J lost 0 bases, and 5 bases stayed unmatched. The CDR3 sequence is 15 residues long. Looked up from germline, CDR1 is MDHEN and CDR2 is SYDVKM. The CDR3 region has the DNA TGTGCCAGCAGCCAGGGGGCACAAAGCACAGATACGCAGTATTTT. Amino acids: CASSQGAQSTDTQYF.

The chain employs TRBV28 and TRBJ2-3, with TRBD2 identical over 7 bases. The CDR3 is 14 residues long. Trimming at V came to 5 bases and at J to 1 base, leaving 3 bases not matched to a gene. Looked up from germline, CDR1 is MDHEN and CDR2 is SYDVKM. The CDR3 DNA reads as TGTGCCAGCAGTCCCAGCGGGGGCACAGATACGCAGTATTTT. Encoded protein: CASSPSGGTDTQYF.

CDR3 loop: CAWSSLRLAGTGGGELFF. Written as DNA, the CDR3 is TGTGCCTGGAGTTCCTTACGACTAGCGGGCACAGGAGGGGGGGAGCTGTTTTTT. V is TRBV30 and J is TRBJ2-2; 10 bases are shared with TRBD2. The J segment lost 8 bases and the V segment lost 2 bases, leaving 17 bases of the junction unmatched. The CDR3 consists of 18 residues. The germline V gene has CDR1 GTSNPN and CDR2 SVGIG (reference sequence).

This sequence joins TRBV10-3 and TRBJ1-6, with D tentatively TRBD1 (5 bases). This CDR3 has 13 amino acids. Deletions cut 3 bases from V and 7 bases from J, with 7 bases between. CDR1 is ENHRY, CDR2 SYGVKD, per germline. CDR3 sequence: CAISEQENSPLHF. The CDR3 region has the DNA TGTGCCATCAGTGAACAGGAAAATTCACCCCTCCACTTT.

The chain employs TRBV28 and TRBJ1-2, with no clear D. The germline V and J ends were trimmed by 3 bases and 7 bases, with 9 bases remaining between them. The CDR3 has 12 residues. CDR1 is MDHEN, CDR2 SYDVKM, per germline. The CDR3 DNA reads TGTGCCAGCAGTTTCGCGAGGGTTGGCTACACCTTC. Translation gives CASSFARVGYTF.

The genes are TRBV6-6 and TRBJ1-2, with 9 bases aligning to TRBD1. V lost 2 bases, J lost 8 bases, and 12 bases stayed unmatched. Germline V gene data show CDR1 as MNHNY and CDR2 as SVGAGI (reference sequence). The CDR3 has 16 amino acids. For the CDR3, the DNA is TGTGCCAGCAGTTACCCTGGACAGGGGCTTCGGTGGGGCTACACCTTC. Residues: CASSYPGQGLRWGYTF.

This chain joins TRBV7-2 and TRBJ2-2, with 9 nucleotides matching TRBD1. The V gene's germline CDR1 is SGHTA and CDR2 FQGNSA. The CDR3 is 17 amino acids. After removal of 5 bases from V and 3 bases from J, the junction contained 10 bases not matched to a gene. This CDR3 reads CASSPGTGKVDTGELFF. As DNA, the CDR3 is TGTGCCAGCAGCCCCGGGACAGGGAAGGTGGACACCGGGGAGCTGTTTTTT.

V is TRBV6-5 and J is TRBJ1-2; D unresolved. The V and J ends lost 2 bases and 4 bases respectively, with 11 bases between them. Germline V CDR1 and CDR2: MNHEY, SVGAGI. The CDR3 is 14 amino acids. The CDR3 loop reads CASSYAPRIYGYTF. In DNA form, the CDR3 reads TGTGCCAGCAGTTACGCTCCACGAATCTATGGCTACACCTTC.

The chain couples TRBV7-3 to TRBJ2-1; D call uncertain. Trimming took 3 bases from V and 8 from J, leaving 8 bases between them. The CDR3 loop spans 12 amino acids. The germline V gene has CDR1 SGHTA and CDR2 FQGTGA. The CDR3 spells CASSFYGHEQFF. The CDR3 DNA reads as TGTGCCAGCAGCTTTTATGGGCATGAGCAGTTCTTC.

V usage is TRBV9 and J usage is TRBJ2-5; D ambiguous. The CDR3 length is 14 residues. The ends were cut back, 4 bases at V and 5 bases at J, with 15 bases in the middle. CDR1 SGDLS and CDR2 YYNGEE come from the germline V gene. The CDR3 loop reads CASSTDPGRETQYF. In DNA, the CDR3 is TGTGCCAGCAGCACCGACCCTGGGCGGGAGACCCAGTACTTC. The whole variable domain, filled in from reference TRBV9 and TRBJ2-5, reads DSGVTQTPKHLITATGQRVTLRCSPRSGDLSVYWYQQSLDQGLQFLIQYYNGEERAKGNILERFSAQQFPDLHSELNLSSLELGDSALYFCASSTDPGRETQYFGPGTRLLVL.

The V and J genes are TRBV6-5 and TRBJ2-7; a weak D match, TRBD2 (7 bases). Germline-derived CDR1 and CDR2 are MNHEY and SVGAGI. V dropped 0 bases and J dropped 6 bases, with 15 bases sitting between them. The CDR3 is 15 amino acids. CDR3 region: CASSYSFGGAGEQYF. The CDR3 DNA reads TGTGCCAGCAGTTACTCATTTGGGGGGGCGGGCGAGCAGTACTTC.